The present T cell receptor (beta chain) was sequenced within a study of T cells after yellow fever vaccination. MiXCR, applied by TCRdb to the 5' RACE reads, yields one record per CDR3 protein. The profile covers about 350,000 distinct CDR3 sequences, with around an eighth appearing a single time and 2.5% to 4% taken by the ten largest. CDR3 length equals 14 residues. With V trimmed by 8 bases and J by 6 bases, 11 bases remained unmatched. Looked up from germline, CDR1 is SGHKS and CDR2 is YYEKEE (reference sequence). The sequence was collected from a man in his late teens or twenties who received the YFV17D yellow fever vaccine. Material: CD4+ T cells sorted from PBMCs, obtained 15 days after the yellow fever booster vaccination. The chain joins TRBV5-5 to TRBJ2-3, with TRBD2 matching 8 bases. The CDR3, as DNA: TGTGCCAGTGAGGGACTAGTTGGAGGTGATACGCAGTATTTT. Translating gives CASEGLVGGDTQYF.